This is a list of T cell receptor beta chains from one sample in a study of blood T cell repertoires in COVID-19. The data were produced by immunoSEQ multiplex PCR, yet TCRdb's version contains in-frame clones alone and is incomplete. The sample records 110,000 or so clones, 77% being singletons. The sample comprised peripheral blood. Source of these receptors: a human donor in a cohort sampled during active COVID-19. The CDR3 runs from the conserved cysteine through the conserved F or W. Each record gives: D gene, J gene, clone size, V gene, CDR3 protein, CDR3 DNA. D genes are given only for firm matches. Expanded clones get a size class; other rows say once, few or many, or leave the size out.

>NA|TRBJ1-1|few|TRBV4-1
CASSLETGRNTEAFF
TGCGCCAGCAGCCTTGAAACAGGGAGAAACACTGAAGCTTTCTTT
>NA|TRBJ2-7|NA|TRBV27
CASTPFGDSYEQYF
TGTGCCAGCACCCCCTTTGGTGACAGCTACGAGCAGTACTTC
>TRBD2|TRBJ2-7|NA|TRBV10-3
CAISEAAGGVQEQYF
TGTGCCATCAGTGAGGCGGCGGGAGGAGTGCAAGAGCAGTACTTC
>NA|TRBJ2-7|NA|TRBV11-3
CASSGSREDEQYF
TGTGCCAGCAGCGGATCCAGGGAGGACGAGCAGTACTTC
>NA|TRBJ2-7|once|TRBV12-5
CASGLVPSSYEQYF
TGTGCTAGTGGTTTGGTACCTAGTTCCTACGAGCAGTACTTC
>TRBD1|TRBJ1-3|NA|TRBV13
CASSRTTGAGNTIYF
TGTGCCAGCAGCAGAACGACAGGGGCTGGAAACACCATATATTTT
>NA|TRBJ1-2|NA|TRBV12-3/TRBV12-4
CASRALTNYGYTF
TGTGCCAGCAGGGCCTTAACCAACTATGGCTACACCTTC
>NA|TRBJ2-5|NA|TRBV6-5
CASRPGDQETQYF
TGTGCCAGCAGGCCAGGGGACCAAGAGACCCAGTACTTC
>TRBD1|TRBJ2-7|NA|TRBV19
CASSQDRSYEQYF
TGTGCCAGTAGTCAGGACAGGTCCTACGAGCAGTACTTC
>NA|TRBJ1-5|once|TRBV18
CASSPTQGNQPQHF
TGTGCCAGCTCACCGACCCAGGGCAATCAGCCCCAGCATTTT
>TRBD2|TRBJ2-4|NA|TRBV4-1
CASSQAVAGDGDIQYF
TGCGCCAGCAGCCAAGCGGTAGCGGGGGATGGGGACATTCAGTACTTC
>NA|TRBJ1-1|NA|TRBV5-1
CASGPQGIIYTEAFF
TGCGCCAGCGGGCCCCAGGGGATTATTTACACTGAAGCTTTCTTT
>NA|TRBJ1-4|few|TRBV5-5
CASSSDGTGARELFF
TGTGCCAGCAGCTCGGACGGGACTGGGGCTCGGGAACTGTTTTTT
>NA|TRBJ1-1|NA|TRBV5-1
CASSWGGGTEAFF
TGCGCCAGCAGCTGGGGGGGAGGCACTGAAGCTTTCTTT
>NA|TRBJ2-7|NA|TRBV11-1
CASRDSPGGYEQYF
TGTGCCAGCAGGGACAGCCCAGGGGGGTACGAGCAGTACTTC
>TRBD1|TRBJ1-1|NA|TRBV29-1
CSAWTGLMNTEAFF
TGCAGCGCTTGGACAGGGCTGATGAACACTGAAGCTTTCTTT
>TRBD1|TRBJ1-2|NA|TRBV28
CASSPGTGAYGYTF
TGTGCCAGCAGTCCCGGGACAGGGGCCTATGGCTACACCTTC
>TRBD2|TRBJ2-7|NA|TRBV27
CASSLRTSGSLDEQYF
TGTGCCAGCAGTTTGAGGACTAGCGGGAGTCTGGACGAGCAGTACTTC
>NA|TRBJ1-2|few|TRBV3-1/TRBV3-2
CASSQDWTQTNYGYTF
TGTGCCAGCAGCCAAGATTGGACACAAACTAACTATGGCTACACCTTC
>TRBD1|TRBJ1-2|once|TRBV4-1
CASSQGGRTGWDRASPNYGYTF
TGCGCCAGCAGCCAAGGGGGAAGGACCGGGTGGGACAGGGCCTCCCCTAACTATGGCTACACCTTC
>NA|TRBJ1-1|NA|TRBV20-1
CSASWGPNTEAFF
TGCAGTGCTAGTTGGGGGCCGAACACTGAAGCTTTCTTT
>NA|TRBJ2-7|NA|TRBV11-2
CASSLDRRGMDEQYF
TGTGCCAGCAGCTTAGATCGGCGGGGAATGGACGAGCAGTACTTC
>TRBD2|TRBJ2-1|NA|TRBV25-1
CASSRAGGPVNEQFF
TGTGCCTCTTCTAGAGCGGGAGGGCCGGTGAATGAGCAGTTCTTC
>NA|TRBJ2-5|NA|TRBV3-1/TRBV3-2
CASSQDGAVQETQYF
TGTGCCAGCAGCCAAGACGGAGCGGTTCAAGAGACCCAGTACTTC
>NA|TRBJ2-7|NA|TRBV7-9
CASSLLGGTQYEQYF
TGTGCCAGCAGCTTGCTGGGGGGGACACAATACGAGCAGTACTTC
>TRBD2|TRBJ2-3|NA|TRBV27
CASRISGRSDTQYF
TGTGCCAGCAGGATTAGCGGGAGGTCAGATACGCAGTATTTT
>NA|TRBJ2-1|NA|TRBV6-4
CASSPSTLSSYNEQFF
TGTGCCAGCAGTCCTTCGACTCTCAGCTCCTACAATGAGCAGTTCTTC
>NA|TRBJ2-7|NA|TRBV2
CASSDRLMTYEQYF
TGTGCCAGCAGTGACCGACTTATGACCTACGAGCAGTACTTC
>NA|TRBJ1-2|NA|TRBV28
CASFSGHHHYTF
TGTGCCAGCTTCTCGGGACACCATCACTACACCTTC
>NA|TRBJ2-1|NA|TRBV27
CASSLNGGGHNEQFF
TGTGCCAGCAGTTTAAACGGAGGGGGCCACAATGAGCAGTTCTTC
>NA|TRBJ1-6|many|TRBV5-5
CASSSPGFNSPLHF
TGTGCCAGCAGCTCGCCGGGGTTTAATTCACCCCTCCACTTT
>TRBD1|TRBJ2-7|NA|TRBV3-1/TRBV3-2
CASSQWTGEQYF
TGTGCCAGCAGCCAATGGACAGGGGAGCAGTACTTC
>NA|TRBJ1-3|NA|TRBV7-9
CASSSGGRSGNTIYF
TGTGCCAGCAGCTCGGGAGGGCGCTCTGGAAACACCATATATTTT
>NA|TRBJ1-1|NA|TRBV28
CASSLAGNTEAFF
TGTGCCAGCAGCTTAGCGGGGAACACTGAAGCTTTCTTT
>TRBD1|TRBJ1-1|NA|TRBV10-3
CAIKGDRGITEAFF
TGTGCCATCAAGGGGGACAGGGGGATTACTGAAGCTTTCTTT
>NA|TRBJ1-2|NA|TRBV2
CASREQGFNYGYTF
TGTGCCAGCAGGGAACAGGGATTCAACTATGGCTACACCTTC
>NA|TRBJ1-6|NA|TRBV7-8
CASSHSRDKPLTLHF
TGTGCCAGCAGCCACTCCCGGGACAAACCTTTGACCCTCCACTTT
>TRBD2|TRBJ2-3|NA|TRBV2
CASSEGLAGGSSTDTQYF
TGTGCCAGCAGTGAAGGACTAGCGGGAGGGTCTAGCACAGATACGCAGTATTTT
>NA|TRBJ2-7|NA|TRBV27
CASSLPPSDRPQVHEQYF
TGTGCCAGCAGTTTACCCCCCTCGGACAGACCGCAGGTCCACGAGCAGTACTTC
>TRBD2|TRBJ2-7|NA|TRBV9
CASSARGGADYEQYF
TGTGCCAGCAGCGCCCGCGGGGGGGCCGACTACGAGCAGTACTTC
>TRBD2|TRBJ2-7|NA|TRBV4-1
CASSQSSGGAEIYEQYF
TGCGCCAGCAGCCAGTCTAGCGGGGGGGCCGAAATCTACGAGCAGTACTTC